This entry is about one T cell receptor (beta chain). A single base separates this from a much larger clone, so it may be a read error. The data were taken from a study of molecular identifiers for immune sequencing clone quantification. Germline lookup yields CDR1 MGHRA and CDR2 YSYEKL. The CDR3 spans 14 residues. MiXCR, applied by TCRdb to the PCR reads, yields one record per CDR3 protein. The sample records approximately 590,000 distinct CDR3 sequences, approximately 24% being singletons. Material: naive CD8+ T cells from blood, with Jurkat cell RNA spiked in. Subset indicated: FACS-sorted CD8+CD4-CCR7+CD45RA+ naive T cells. The source of this sequence is a human donor in good health. Some libraries in this study had Jurkat cell RNA spiked in. The J gene is TRBJ1-4, the V gene TRBV4-1; D not resolved. The CDR3 DNA reads as TGCGCCAGCAGCGAGACCCTAAATAATGAAAAACCGTTTTTT. The encoded protein is CASSETLNNEKPFF.